This entry lists 24 T cell receptor beta chains sequenced from one sample in a study of shared clonotypes between healthy human individuals. TCRdb keeps only in-frame clones here, not all; method: immunoSEQ multiplex PCR. This table holds just over 2,000,000 clones, 85% to 95% found once. Sequences were obtained from naive CD4+ T cells sorted from blood. Indicated subset: CD45RA+ positively selected. These receptor sequences come from a man between 18 and 29 years old in good health.

Comments on this clone: This specimen includes other DNA sequences encoding the same CDR3. V usage is TRBV7-2 and J usage is TRBJ2-1, with 7 nucleotides matching TRBD2. The germline V gene encodes CDR1 SGHTA and CDR2 FQGNSA. Trimming took 5 bases from V and 4 from J; bases not matched to a gene: 8. The CDR3 spans 15 residues. CDR3 in amino acids: CASSLGLGPYNEQFF. CDR3 DNA: TGTGCCAGCAGCCTTGGACTAGGACCATACAATGAGCAGTTCTTC. Looking up the rest from reference TRBV7-2 and TRBJ2-1 gives the full variable domain: GAGVSQSPSNKVTEKGKDVELRCDPISGHTALYWYRQSLGQGLEFLIYFQGNSAPDKSGLPSDRFSAERTGGSVSTLTIQRTQQEDSAVYLCASSLGLGPYNEQFFGPGTRLTVL.

The rearrangement joins TRBV5-1 to TRBJ2-1; no clear D gene. Germline values: CDR1 SGHRS, CDR2 YFSETQ. V dropped 3 bases and J dropped 7 bases, with 20 bases sitting between them. The CDR3 has 16 residues. The CDR3 here is CASSSRPGSEENEQFF. The CDR3, as DNA: TGCGCCAGCAGCTCCCGTCCGGGTTCTGAAGAAAATGAGCAGTTCTTC.

The V call is TRBV7-2, the J call TRBJ2-2; D might be TRBD2 (6 bases). CDR1 is SGHTA and CDR2 is FQGNSA in the germline V gene. This CDR3 comprises 14 residues. V lost 6 bases and J lost 4, with 12 bases in between. The DNA for the CDR3 is TGTGCCAGCAGAACTAGCTCCCGCACCGGGGAGCTGTTTTTT. This codes for CASRTSSRTGELFF.

The chain employs TRBV6-5 and TRBJ1-4, with TRBD1 as a possible D gene (5 bases). The germline CDR1 and CDR2 sequences are MNHEY and SVGAGI. V was shortened by 0 bases and J by 6 bases, with 8 bases between the two germline ends. This CDR3 has 14 residues. CDR3 sequence (DNA): TGTGCCAGCAGTTACTCCAGGGTTGATGAAAAACTGTTTTTT. Translated, it gives CASSYSRVDEKLFF.

This chain uses TRBV4-3 with TRBJ1-5, with D uncertain. Trimming left V 0 bases short and J 4 bases short, with 10 bases between. The CDR3 totals 15 residues. Germline lookup yields CDR1 LGHNA and CDR2 YSLEER. The CDR3 reads CASSQDWTENQPQHF. Here the CDR3 DNA reads TGCGCCAGCAGCCAAGATTGGACGGAGAATCAGCCCCAGCATTTT.

This chain uses TRBV7-2 with TRBJ1-6; a possible D gene is TRBD1 (5 bases). V was shortened by 5 bases and J by 11 bases, with 10 bases between the two germline ends. The germline V gene encodes CDR1 SGHTA and CDR2 FQGNSA. This CDR3 has 12 amino acids. The CDR3 nucleotides read TGTGCCAGCAGCCCGGGGACCCCACCCCTCCACTTT. Amino acids: CASSPGTPPLHF.

The V and J genes are TRBV7-9 and TRBJ2-3, with 8 bases that match TRBD1. This CDR3 comprises 17 residues. The junction had 13 bases not matched to a gene; V was cut back by 5 bases and J by 3 bases. Germline values: CDR1 SEHNR, CDR2 FQNEAQ (reference sequence). The CDR3 DNA sequence: TGTGCCAGCAGCCCACGGGGTCAGGGGGCGCAGACAGATACGCAGTATTTT. Protein: CASSPRGQGAQTDTQYF.

The V gene is TRBV7-9, the J gene TRBJ1-6, with TRBD1 as a possible D gene (5 bases). The CDR3 length is 18 residues. V lost 5 bases to trimming and J lost 0 bases, with 17 bases between them. The germline V gene has CDR1 SEHNR and CDR2 FQNEAQ (reference sequence). CDR3 bases: TGTGCCAGCAGCACCGGGACGGCGAGGAGCTCCTATAATTCACCCCTCCACTTT. Its protein is CASSTGTARSSYNSPLHF.

J is TRBJ2-7 and V is TRBV7-9, with D maybe TRBD1 (6 bases). The V and J ends lost 3 bases and 3 bases respectively, with 9 bases between them. Germline V gives CDR1 SEHNR, CDR2 FQNEAQ (reference sequence). The CDR3 contains 13 residues. CDR3: CASSFGTNYEQYF. The CDR3 nucleotides are TGTGCCAGCAGCTTCGGGACAAACTACGAGCAGTACTTC.

DNA of the CDR3: TGTGCCAGCTCACCCTTCGATCAGGCTGAAGCTTTCTTT. Amino acid sequence: CASSPFDQAEAFF. The V gene is TRBV18, the J gene TRBJ1-1, with D hard to call. The V and J ends lost 3 bases and 6 bases respectively, with 11 bases between them. Germline values: CDR1 KGHSH, CDR2 LQKENI. The CDR3 covers 13 residues.

This clone showed up just once. The rearrangement links TRBV6-1 to TRBJ2-6, with D unresolved. The V end was cut by 2 bases, the J end by 5 bases, with 7 bases between. Germline V gene sequence: CDR1 MNHNS, CDR2 SASEGT. The CDR3 loop spans 14 amino acids. The CDR3 loop is CASSENGRANVLTF. The CDR3 nucleotides are TGTGCCAGCAGTGAAAACGGCAGGGCCAACGTCCTGACTTTC.

As regards this clone: Other DNA sequences within the sample encode an identical CDR3. V is TRBV18 and J is TRBJ1-1; no clear D. Trimming stripped 3 bases from V and 0 bases from J, with 5 bases between. CDR3 size: 13 residues. Germline V gene lookup returns CDR1 KGHSH and CDR2 LQKENI. In DNA, the CDR3 is TGTGCCAGCTCACCCATCATGAACACTGAAGCTTTCTTT. Encoded protein: CASSPIMNTEAFF.

The chain combines TRBV2 with TRBJ1-2; unclear D gene. CDR1 is SNHLY, CDR2 FYNNEI, per germline. CDR3 size: 13 residues. Trimming stripped 7 bases from V and 8 bases from J, with 17 bases between. The CDR3 DNA reads as TGTGCCAGCACGTGGGAGTCTCTCCGGGGCTACACCTTC. This translates into CASTWESLRGYTF.

This chain joins TRBV2 and TRBJ2-7; D is perhaps TRBD1 or TRBD2 (5 bases each). Trimming took off 5 bases at V and 6 bases at J, with 14 bases between the two ends. Germline V gene sequence: CDR1 SNHLY, CDR2 FYNNEI. The CDR3 sequence is 13 residues long. The DNA of the CDR3 is TGTGCCAGCAGTCCGGGACGGGCACTCGAGCAGTACTTC. It encodes CASSPGRALEQYF.

The chain recombines TRBV10-2 with TRBJ2-2, with a possible D match to TRBD2 (7 bases). Germline CDR1 WSHSY, CDR2 SAAADI. CDR3 length equals 15 residues. V gave up 6 bases and J gave up 4 bases, with 15 bases separating them. Here the CDR3 reads CASRRGGSSTGELFF. The CDR3 DNA reads TGCGCCAGCAGGAGGGGGGGGAGTAGCACCGGGGAGCTGTTTTTT.

This clone is a singleton in its sample. In the same sample, other DNA sequences code for this CDR3. CDR3 DNA sequence: TGCAGTGCTAGTGAGGCCTACGAGCAGTACTTC. Translating it yields CSASEAYEQYF. The rearrangement uses TRBV20-1 and TRBJ2-7, with D hard to call. The CDR3 has 11 residues. Germline CDR1 DFQATT, CDR2 SNEGSKA (reference sequence). With 3 bases removed from V and 2 bases from J, the gap between germline ends came to 5 bases.

The rearrangement joins TRBV6-6 to TRBJ1-1; tentatively, D is TRBD1 (5 bases). V lost 5 bases, J lost 2 bases, and 18 bases lay in between. The CDR3 is 16 amino acids. Per germline, CDR1 MNHNY and CDR2 SVGAGI (reference sequence). CDR3 loop: CASSPTWGRSNTEAFF. In DNA form, the CDR3 reads TGTGCCAGCAGTCCCACCTGGGGCAGGAGCAACACTGAAGCTTTCTTT.

The V and J genes are TRBV2 and TRBJ1-1; TRBD1 aligns across 8 bases. This CDR3 spans 12 amino acids. After removal of 6 bases from V and 12 bases from J, the junction contained 9 bases not matched to a gene. The germline V gene encodes CDR1 SNHLY and CDR2 FYNNEI. The chain's CDR3 is CASRRTGLEPFF. CDR3 sequence (DNA): TGTGCCAGCAGAAGGACAGGGTTGGAACCTTTCTTT.

This chain uses TRBV5-6 with TRBJ2-1; either TRBD1 or TRBD2 may supply D (5 bases each). CDR1 is SGHDT, CDR2 YYEEEE, per germline. This CDR3 spans 17 amino acids. Deletions cut 0 bases from V and 9 bases from J, with 22 bases between. The CDR3 DNA follows: TGTGCCAGCAGCTTGGAGTTCGATAGCTGGGGACGCAGTGAGCAGTTCTTC. Its protein is CASSLEFDSWGRSEQFF.

The J gene is TRBJ2-3, the V gene TRBV2; D is unclear. The germline V gene has CDR1 SNHLY and CDR2 FYNNEI. This CDR3 contains 13 residues. Trimming removed 6 bases at V and 6 bases at J, with 13 bases between. The DNA for the CDR3 is TGTGCCAGCAGGGGCTTCGGGCTGGATACGCAGTATTTT. Translation gives CASRGFGLDTQYF.

V usage is TRBV7-8 and J usage is TRBJ2-5; 9 nucleotides match TRBD2. Looked up from germline, CDR1 is SGHVS and CDR2 is FQNEAQ. J was trimmed by 2 bases and V by 3 bases; bases with no gene match: 7. CDR3 size: 16 residues. CDR3 sequence: CASSLSSSGEQETQYF. The CDR3 nucleotides are TGTGCCAGCAGCTTGTCGTCTAGCGGGGAACAAGAGACCCAGTACTTC.

The CDR3 sequence: CASSIGGQAGELFF. The CDR3 DNA is TGTGCCAGTAGTATAGGGGGACAAGCCGGGGAGCTGTTTTTT. This chain links TRBV19 with TRBJ2-2, with a possible D match to TRBD1 (6 bases). CDR1 and CDR2 (germline): LNHDA, SQIVND (reference sequence). This CDR3 comprises 14 residues. V gave up 1 base and J gave up 6 bases, with 9 bases separating them.

This clone has just one count. This rearrangement joins TRBV5-1 to TRBJ1-3, with 9 bases matching TRBD1. Germline V lookup: CDR1 SGHRS, CDR2 YFSETQ. V lost 4 bases, J lost 2 bases, and 7 bases stayed unmatched. The CDR3 sequence is 16 residues long. CDR3 loop: CASSLLTGGTGNTIYF. The CDR3 coding sequence is TGCGCCAGCAGCCTGCTAACAGGGGGCACTGGAAACACCATATATTTT. The full variable domain, rest sourced from reference TRBV5-1 and TRBJ1-3, is KAGVTQTPRYLIKTRGQQVTLSCSPISGHRSVSWYQQTPGQGLQFLFEYFSETQRNKGNFPGRFSGRQFSNSRSEMNVSTLELGDSALYLCASSLLTGGTGNTIYFGEGSWLTVV.

The chain combines TRBV5-4 with TRBJ2-3, with 8 bases identical to TRBD1. The CDR3 length is 16 residues. V lost 3 bases to trimming and J lost 7 bases; unmatched junction nucleotides: 13. CDR1 and CDR2 from the germline V gene are SGHNT and YYREEE (reference sequence). The CDR3 is CASSSGQGAGGHTQYF. In DNA form, the CDR3 reads TGTGCCAGCAGCTCAGGACAGGGAGCCGGGGGACATACGCAGTATTTT.